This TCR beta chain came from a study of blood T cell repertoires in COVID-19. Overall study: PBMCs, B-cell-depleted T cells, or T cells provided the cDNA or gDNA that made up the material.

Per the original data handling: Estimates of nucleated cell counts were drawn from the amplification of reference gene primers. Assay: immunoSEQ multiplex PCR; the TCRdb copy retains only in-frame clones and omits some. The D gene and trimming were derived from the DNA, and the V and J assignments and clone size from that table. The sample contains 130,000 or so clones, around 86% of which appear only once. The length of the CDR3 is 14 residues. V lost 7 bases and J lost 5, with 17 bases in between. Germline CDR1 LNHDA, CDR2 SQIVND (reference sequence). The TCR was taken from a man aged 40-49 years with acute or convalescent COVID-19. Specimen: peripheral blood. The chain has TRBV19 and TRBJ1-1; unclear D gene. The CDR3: CASMREVRATEAFF. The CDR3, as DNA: TGTGCCAGTATGCGGGAAGTGAGGGCTACTGAAGCTTTCTTT.